What follows are 11 T cell receptor beta chains derived from one specimen sequenced in a study of shared clonotypes between healthy human individuals. Profiling relied on immunoSEQ multiplex PCR, and the TCRdb table lists in-frame clones only, not all of them. The repertoire holds over 2 million clones, with 85% to 95% as singletons. CD45RO-negative cells were positively selected for CCR7, leaving out terminally differentiated effector memory CD45RA+ cells. Input material: naive CD8+ T cells sorted from blood. These TCRs come from a man younger than 35 in good health.

As concerns this clone: Other DNA sequences from this sample encode an identical CDR3 as well. The chain employs TRBV27 and TRBJ2-5; D gene ambiguous. V dropped 3 bases and J dropped 1 base, with 9 bases sitting between them. The CDR3 sequence is 14 residues long. Per germline, CDR1 MNHEY and CDR2 SMNVEV (reference sequence). The CDR3 region is CASSFIGAQETQYF. Here the CDR3 DNA reads TGTGCCAGCAGTTTCATCGGAGCCCAAGAGACCCAGTACTTC.

V gene TRBV6-5 combines with J gene TRBJ2-2; TRBD1 or TRBD2 may be the D gene (5 bases each). Germline CDR1 is MNHEY and CDR2 is SVGAGI. The ends were cut back, 6 bases at V and 7 bases at J, with 15 bases in the middle. The CDR3 totals 14 residues. The CDR3 sequence is CASRRGDPLGELFF. The DNA of the CDR3 is TGTGCCAGCAGAAGAGGGGACCCCCTCGGGGAGCTGTTTTTT.

V and J are TRBV30 and TRBJ1-1; D gene unclear. Germline CDR1 GTSNPN, CDR2 SVGIG (reference sequence). V was cut by 5 bases and J by 1 base, with 11 bases left in between. This CDR3 has 13 amino acids. The CDR3 coding sequence is TGTGCCTGGGGGGTTTACGCGAACACTGAAGCTTTCTTT. Its translation: CAWGVYANTEAFF. Full variable domain (outside the CDR3, taken from reference TRBV30 and TRBJ1-1): SQTIHQWPATLVQPVGSPLSLECTVEGTSNPNLYWYRQAAGRGLQLLFYSVGIGQISSEVPQNLSASRPQDRQFILSSKKLLLSDSGFYLCAWGVYANTEAFFGQGTRLTVV.

This sequence joins TRBV11-2 and TRBJ2-5, with 7 bases aligning to TRBD1. Germline V gene data show CDR1 as SGHAT and CDR2 as FQNNGV. The V segment lost 5 bases and the J segment 0 bases; nucleotides outside the gene matches: 9. This CDR3 is built from 16 residues. CDR3 sequence (DNA): TGTGCCAGCAGCCGACCGAGGACAGGAGACCAAGAGACCCAGTACTTC. This encodes CASSRPRTGDQETQYF.

The V and J genes are TRBV15 and TRBJ1-5; D is undetermined. The CDR3 loop spans 14 amino acids. CDR1 is LNHNV and CDR2 is YYDKDF in the germline V gene (reference sequence). The ends were cut back, 1 base at V and 5 bases at J, with 9 bases in the middle. The CDR3 sequence: CATSRGGGDQPQHF. The CDR3 DNA is TGTGCCACCAGCAGAGGAGGCGGGGATCAGCCCCAGCATTTT.

V usage is TRBV27 and J usage is TRBJ1-1, with D unclear. CDR1 and CDR2 (germline): MNHEY, SMNVEV (reference sequence). The V and J ends lost 0 bases and 3 bases respectively, with 14 bases between them. The CDR3 covers 16 residues. CDR3 in amino acids: CASSLSPGYGDTEAFF. The CDR3 bases are TGTGCCAGCAGTTTATCCCCCGGGTATGGGGACACTGAAGCTTTCTTT.

Remarks on this clone: Other nucleotide sequences in the sample specify the same CDR3. The chain joins TRBV7-2 to TRBJ2-7, with TRBD2 matching over 9 bases. CDR3 length equals 14 residues. V was pared by 3 bases and J by 0 bases, with 0 bases of the junction left unmatched. Germline lookup yields CDR1 SGHTA and CDR2 FQGNSA. The CDR3 nucleotides are TGTGCCAGCAGCTTTAGCGGGAGCTCCTACGAGCAGTACTTC. Encoded protein: CASSFSGSSYEQYF. Together with reference TRBV7-2 and TRBJ2-7, the CDR3 gives the full variable domain: GAGVSQSPSNKVTEKGKDVELRCDPISGHTALYWYRQSLGQGLEFLIYFQGNSAPDKSGLPSDRFSAERTGGSVSTLTIQRTQQEDSAVYLCASSFSGSSYEQYFGPGTRLTVT.

This chain joins TRBV2 and TRBJ1-6; possibly TRBD1 for D (5 bases). This CDR3 has 16 residues. From germline, CDR1 is SNHLY and CDR2 FYNNEI. V was trimmed by 4 bases and J by 0 bases, leaving 10 bases between them. DNA of the CDR3: TGTGCCAGCAGTGGGGACGGAGTCTCCTATAATTCACCCCTCCACTTT. The encoded protein is CASSGDGVSYNSPLHF. The entire variable domain, with the rest obtained from reference TRBV2 and TRBJ1-6, is as follows: EPEVTQTPSHQVTQMGQEVILRCVPISNHLYFYWYRQILGQKVEFLVSFYNNEISEKSEIFDDQFSVERPDGSNFTLKIRSTKLEDSAMYFCASSGDGVSYNSPLHFGNGTRLTVT.

J is TRBJ2-2 and V is TRBV2; 9 bases are shared with TRBD1. After removal of 7 bases from V and 7 bases from J, the junction contained 7 bases not matched to a gene. There are 14 residues in the CDR3. Germline V CDR1 and CDR2: SNHLY, FYNNEI. CDR3 amino acids: CASKPGTGSGELFF. CDR3 sequence (DNA): TGTGCCAGCAAACCCGGGACAGGGAGCGGGGAGCTGTTTTTT.

The CDR3 nucleotides read TGTGCCAGTAGTGACGGGACAGGCCTCACCGTGGGAGAGACCCAGTACTTC. Protein product: CASSDGTGLTVGETQYF. V gene TRBV19 combines with J gene TRBJ2-5, with 8 bases that match TRBD1. Germline assignment: CDR1 LNHDA and CDR2 SQIVND (reference sequence). This CDR3 is built from 17 residues. Trimming took 5 bases from V and 4 from J; bases not matched to a gene: 15.

As to this clone: Other DNA sequences of this sample code for an identical CDR3. The CDR3 DNA follows: TGTGCCAGCAGCTTTGGTGCCACTGAAGCTTTCTTT. Translation gives CASSFGATEAFF. This chain connects TRBV7-9 to TRBJ1-1; D ambiguous. Trimming took 3 bases from V and 4 from J, leaving 6 bases between them. The CDR3 spans 12 residues. Germline-derived CDR1 and CDR2 are SEHNR and FQNEAQ (reference sequence).